A selection of T cell receptor beta chains follows, all from one sample in a study of graft-versus-host responses after intestinal transplantation. These receptors have no identified antigens. Repertoires were generated with immunoSEQ multiplex PCR, while TCRdb's copy carries only in-frame clones and drops some. There are some 86,000 clones in the sample; around 90% occur only once, and 5.5% to 7% lies in the top ten. The sequences come from unstimulated CD8+ T cells sorted from spleen or lymph node cells, collected before intestinal transplant. These receptors came from a human donor who received an intestinal transplant. CDR3s leave out the opening cysteine and the closing phenylalanine or tryptophan. Fields, in order: J gene, V gene, D gene, CDR3 protein. D genes are given only for firm matches.

j_call: TRBJ2-1
v_call: TRBV19
d_call: TRBD2
cdr3_aa: ASTVAGASYNEQF

j_call: TRBJ2-5
v_call: TRBV19
d_call: TRBD1
cdr3_aa: ASSVDPDRGGETQY

j_call: TRBJ2-1
v_call: TRBV7-9
d_call: -
cdr3_aa: ASSSPPFYRDTNEQF

j_call: TRBJ1-1
v_call: TRBV27
d_call: -
cdr3_aa: ASSTEGHITVAF

j_call: TRBJ2-2
v_call: TRBV27
d_call: -
cdr3_aa: ASSFFRTDTGELF

j_call: TRBJ2-3
v_call: TRBV29-1
d_call: -
cdr3_aa: SGLRWVAGTDTQY

j_call: TRBJ2-3
v_call: TRBV4-1
d_call: -
cdr3_aa: ASSQDTAANTDTQY

j_call: TRBJ1-2
v_call: TRBV27
d_call: TRBD1
cdr3_aa: ASGPTGGEGYT

j_call: TRBJ2-2
v_call: TRBV5-1
d_call: TRBD2
cdr3_aa: ASGLAGAYDTGELF

j_call: TRBJ2-5
v_call: TRBV11-1
d_call: -
cdr3_aa: ASTFPGKDSTQY

j_call: -
v_call: TRBV7-9
d_call: TRBD1
cdr3_aa: ASSHGTGYEQY

j_call: TRBJ2-7
v_call: TRBV7-9
d_call: -
cdr3_aa: ASSLGLKSSYEQY

j_call: TRBJ2-1
v_call: TRBV6-5
d_call: TRBD2
cdr3_aa: ASSYSVGRGIGEQF

j_call: TRBJ2-3
v_call: TRBV25-1
d_call: -
cdr3_aa: ASSEFVGKDTQY

j_call: TRBJ2-1
v_call: TRBV29-1
d_call: -
cdr3_aa: SVVSGVSYNEQF

j_call: TRBJ1-4
v_call: TRBV19
d_call: -
cdr3_aa: ASSIGYEKLF

j_call: TRBJ2-7
v_call: TRBV2
d_call: -
cdr3_aa: ASSEINSPYEQY

j_call: TRBJ2-1
v_call: TRBV5-1
d_call: TRBD2
cdr3_aa: ASSLAASGEYNEQF